A single sample is the source of the 29 T cell receptor beta chains below, sequenced in a study of T cells after yellow fever vaccination. From the 5' RACE reads, TCRdb called clonotypes with MiXCR, one entry per CDR3 protein. This sample has about 240,000 distinct CDR3 sequences, with 6.9% found just once. The sample here was CD4+ T cells sorted from PBMCs, taken 15 days after the yellow fever booster vaccination. Receptor source: a young man who received the YFV17D yellow fever vaccine.

This chain connects TRBV5-1 to TRBJ1-2; D uncertain. V was trimmed by 3 bases and J by 1 base, leaving 10 bases between them. Germline loops: CDR1 SGHRS, CDR2 YFSETQ. The CDR3 loop spans 14 amino acids. Here the CDR3 DNA reads TGCGCCAGCAGCTCAAGAGGCAATAACTATGGCTACACCTTC. It specifies CASSSRGNNYGYTF.

CDR3 sequence reads: CAWRAFGQAYTGELFF. The CDR3 coding sequence is TGTGCCTGGAGGGCCTTCGGACAGGCGTACACCGGGGAGCTGTTTTTT. V usage is TRBV30 and J usage is TRBJ2-2; TRBD1 matches 7 bases. Trimming removed 3 bases from V and 3 bases from J; junction bases left unmatched: 10. The length of the CDR3 is 16 residues. Germline assignment: CDR1 GTSNPN and CDR2 SVGIG (reference sequence).

The sample holds a few counts of this clonotype. The chain combines TRBV7-9 with TRBJ2-7; D is possibly TRBD2 (6 bases). The CDR3 length is 15 residues. Trimming cost V 0 bases and J 5 bases, with 14 bases left between them. The germline CDR1 and CDR2 sequences are SEHNR and FQNEAQ (reference sequence). The CDR3 DNA sequence: TGTGCCAGCAGCTTAGCTACTAGCTACGTCCACGAGCAGTACTTC. Translating gives CASSLATSYVHEQYF.

A few counts support this clonotype. This chain connects TRBV9 to TRBJ2-7, with D perhaps matching TRBD1 or TRBD2 (5 bases each). Germline-derived CDR1 and CDR2 are SGDLS and YYNGEE. V shed 0 bases and J shed 3 bases, with 19 bases lying between them. The CDR3 is made up of 17 amino acids. CDR3 sequence: CASSVGSGKGPLYEQYF. Here the CDR3 DNA reads TGTGCCAGCAGCGTAGGGTCGGGGAAGGGACCGCTCTACGAGCAGTACTTC.

This chain links TRBV10-3 with TRBJ1-4; D not certain. The germline V gene encodes CDR1 ENHRY and CDR2 SYGVKD. V was trimmed by 6 bases and J by 1 base, leaving 9 bases between them. CDR3 length: 14 residues. The CDR3 spells CAISDRLTNEKLFF. The CDR3 region has the DNA TGTGCCATCAGCGATCGTCTAACTAATGAAAAACTGTTTTTT.

This clonotype was found many times. The V and J genes are TRBV4-2 and TRBJ2-1; D unresolved. V was shortened by 0 bases and J by 3 bases, with 12 bases between the two germline ends. The germline gives CDR1 LGHNA, CDR2 YNFKEQ. The CDR3 spans 16 residues. The CDR3 region has the DNA TGTGCCAGCAGCCAAGAACGGTTAGGGTTCTACAATGAGCAGTTCTTC. Its protein is CASSQERLGFYNEQFF.

This clonotype was seen at least ten times. The chain carries TRBV3-1 and TRBJ2-7; D uncertain. Germline assignment: CDR1 LGHDT and CDR2 YNNKEL (reference sequence). V was pared by 4 bases and J by 1 base, with 11 bases between. The CDR3 contains 14 residues. CDR3 bases: TGTGCCAGCAGCCTCCTCGGCGGATCCTACGAGCAGTACTTC. Translating it yields CASSLLGGSYEQYF.

At least ten counts were recorded for this clonotype. Mismatch with germline at one junction end may stem from a read error. The chain links TRBV5-1 to TRBJ2-5; D gene unclear. The germline CDR1 and CDR2 sequences are SGHRS and YFSETQ. CDR3 length equals 12 residues. The CDR3, as DNA: TGTGCCAGCAGTTTGAGGCAAGAGACCCAGTACTTC. It yields the protein CASSLRQETQYF.

The table lists this clonotype with a few counts. V gene TRBV18 combines with J gene TRBJ2-1; D is undetermined. CDR1 is KGHSH and CDR2 is LQKENI in the germline V gene. This CDR3 spans 14 amino acids. V lost 1 base to trimming and J lost 8 bases, with 12 bases between them. In nucleotides, the CDR3 is TGTGCCAGCTCACCACGGAACTCCCGATATGAGCAGTTCTTC. Its translation: CASSPRNSRYEQFF.

This clonotype was detected a few times. The rearrangement joins TRBV12-3 or TRBV12-4 to TRBJ2-1, with D unresolved. Trimming cost V 3 bases and J 5 bases, with 8 bases left between them. The CDR3 length is 13 residues. The CDR3: CASSFPANNEQFF. The DNA of the CDR3 is TGTGCCAGCAGTTTCCCAGCGAACAATGAGCAGTTCTTC.

This clonotype has a handful of counts. The V call is TRBV7-2, the J call TRBJ2-7, with D possibly TRBD2 on 5 matching bases. V lost 2 bases, J lost 9 bases, and 11 bases lay in between. This CDR3 is built from 12 residues. Per the germline V gene, CDR1 is SGHTA and CDR2 is FQGNSA. The chain's CDR3 is CASSLTGWGQYF. The CDR3 region has the DNA TGTGCCAGCAGCTTAACGGGATGGGGGCAGTACTTC.

This clonotype has at least ten counts. The CDR3 coding sequence is TGTGCCAGCAGTGGGCAGGGATCGCGCACCGGGGAGCTGTTTTTT. This gives the protein CASSGQGSRTGELFF. The chain links TRBV2 to TRBJ2-2; D is perhaps TRBD1 (5 bases). The CDR3 spans 15 residues. V was clipped by 4 bases and J by 4 bases, with 13 bases between them. Germline assignment: CDR1 SNHLY and CDR2 FYNNEI.

This clonotype was seen repeatedly, ten times or more. This chain joins TRBV6-5 and TRBJ1-1; the D gene is possibly TRBD1 (6 bases). The CDR3 runs to 15 residues. CDR1 MNHEY and CDR2 SVGAGI come from the germline V gene. V lost 7 bases to trimming and J lost 2 bases, with 17 bases between them. CDR3 amino acids: CASKTGGQANTEAFF. CDR3 coding DNA: TGTGCCAGCAAGACCGGGGGGCAGGCAAACACTGAAGCTTTCTTT.

This clonotype was counted at least ten times. The V call is TRBV21-1, the J call TRBJ2-7; the table's D call of TRBD1 was not tested on the DNA. TRBV21-1 is a pseudogene. This CDR3 is built from 14 residues. CDR3 sequence (DNA): TGTGCCAGCAGCAAAGGGGGCGGCTCCTACGAGCAGTACTTC. Protein: CASSKGGGSYEQYF.

The V gene is TRBV6-5, the J gene TRBJ1-6; no firm D call. Per germline, CDR1 MNHEY and CDR2 SVGAGI. The CDR3 runs to 16 residues. With 0 bases removed from V and 11 bases from J, the gap between germline ends came to 17 bases. The CDR3 bases are TGTGCCAGCAGTTACTCTCAGGAGCCCCAACCGACACCCCTCCACTTT. The encoded protein is CASSYSQEPQPTPLHF.

This clonotype was counted between two and nine times. The V gene is TRBV9, the J gene TRBJ2-1; possible D gene TRBD2, 6 bases. The length of the CDR3 is 15 residues. Between the trimmed V and J ends, which lost 3 bases and 3 bases, there was a span of 13 bases. The germline gives CDR1 SGDLS, CDR2 YYNGEE. Written as DNA, the CDR3 is TGTGCCAGCAGCGGAATCGGGAGTGTCTACAATGAGCAGTTCTTC. Protein: CASSGIGSVYNEQFF.

This clonotype appeared a few times. This chain links TRBV18 with TRBJ2-2; D is unclear. V was shortened by 3 bases and J by 1 base, with 9 bases between the two germline ends. Per germline, CDR1 KGHSH and CDR2 LQKENI. This CDR3 is 15 amino acids long. CDR3 amino acids: CASSPIEWNTGELFF. Written as DNA, the CDR3 is TGTGCCAGCTCACCGATAGAGTGGAACACCGGGGAGCTGTTTTTT. Variable domain in full (rest from reference TRBV18 and TRBJ2-2): NAGVMQNPRHLVRRRGQEARLRCSPMKGHSHVYWYRQLPEEGLKFMVYLQKENIIDESGMPKERFSAEFPKEGPSILRIQQVVRGDSAAYFCASSPIEWNTGELFFGEGSRLTVL.

The chain couples TRBV7-2 to TRBJ1-2; 12 bases agree with TRBD1. The V segment lost 5 bases and the J segment 4 bases; nucleotides outside the gene matches: 8. Per germline, CDR1 SGHTA and CDR2 FQGNSA. The CDR3 length is 16 residues. The CDR3 region is CASSRGTGGNGYGYTF. The CDR3 DNA sequence: TGTGCCAGCAGCCGCGGGACAGGGGGCAATGGCTATGGCTACACCTTC.

This clonotype was seen ten or more times. The chain has TRBV12-3 or TRBV12-4 and TRBJ2-7; TRBD2 aligns across 7 bases. The CDR3 extends over 13 amino acids. Germline trimming cut 3 bases from V and 7 bases from J; bases unmatched to any gene: 6. The CDR3 coding sequence is TGTGCCAGCAGTTTCTTTCGGGGGGAGGAGCAGTACTTC. Translation: CASSFFRGEEQYF.

This clonotype was counted only a few times. The rearrangement links TRBV4-2 to TRBJ1-1; D perhaps matches TRBD1 (5 bases). The germline gives CDR1 LGHNA, CDR2 YNFKEQ. V gave up 4 bases and J gave up 3 bases, with 15 bases separating them. The CDR3 sequence is 15 residues long. The CDR3 DNA follows: TGTGCCAGCAGCCTAGGGGAGAGGAAGGACACTGAAGCTTTCTTT. Protein product: CASSLGERKDTEAFF.

This clonotype was detected many times. The rearrangement uses TRBV6-5 and TRBJ2-5; 10 positions match TRBD2. Trimming removed 6 bases from V and 1 base from J; junction bases left unmatched: 2. This CDR3 has 14 residues. Germline V gene lookup returns CDR1 MNHEY and CDR2 SVGAGI. CDR3 sequence: CASSRTSGQETQYF. Here the CDR3 DNA reads TGTGCCAGCAGCCGGACTAGCGGCCAAGAGACCCAGTACTTC.

This clonotype has a count of ten or more. V is TRBV20-1 and J is TRBJ2-5; no definite D call. Germline V lookup: CDR1 DFQATT, CDR2 SNEGSKA (reference sequence). Trimming shortened V by 0 bases and J by 5 bases, and 10 bases separated the two germline ends. The CDR3 totals 13 residues. DNA of the CDR3: TGCAGTGCTAGAGATAGGAAGGGTGAGACCCAGTACTTC. It yields the protein CSARDRKGETQYF.

This clonotype was observed a handful of times. J is TRBJ2-1 and V is TRBV20-1; no clear D gene. CDR1 DFQATT and CDR2 SNEGSKA come from the germline V gene (reference sequence). V lost 7 bases and J 9 bases, leaving 19 bases between the germline ends. This CDR3 has 13 amino acids. In DNA, the CDR3 is TGCAGTGAAAGGGCTCAGATAATGGGTGAGCAGTTCTTC. This gives the protein CSERAQIMGEQFF.

This clonotype was observed many times. This chain uses TRBV11-2 with TRBJ2-3, with D unclear. V was cut by 4 bases and J by 6 bases, with 5 bases left in between. The CDR3 is 11 amino acids. Germline CDR1 is SGHAT and CDR2 is FQNNGV. The CDR3 bases are TGTGCCAGCAGCTCGTGGGATACGCAGTATTTT. Encoded protein: CASSSWDTQYF.

This clonotype was seen more than once but under ten times. The chain employs TRBV7-9 and TRBJ2-3, with 13 nucleotides matching TRBD2. V was clipped by 4 bases and J by 6 bases; unmatched bases: 4. The CDR3 totals 15 residues. CDR1 and CDR2 (germline): SEHNR, FQNEAQ (reference sequence). The CDR3 nucleotides are TGTGCCAGCAGCTACGGGACTAGCGGGAAGGATACGCAGTATTTT. It specifies CASSYGTSGKDTQYF.

This clonotype turned up a few times. The rearrangement uses TRBV5-4 and TRBJ2-5, with D maybe TRBD1 (6 bases). Germline V gene sequence: CDR1 SGHNT, CDR2 YYREEE (reference sequence). V was pared by 4 bases and J by 5 bases, with 18 bases between. CDR3 length: 15 amino acids. CDR3 in DNA: TGTGCCAGCAGCCAAACTAAGGCCAGGGGTGAGACCCAGTACTTC. This gives the protein CASSQTKARGETQYF.

In its sample, this clonotype was seen many times. The chain carries TRBV7-3 and TRBJ2-1; D might be TRBD2 (5 bases). There are 15 residues in the CDR3. CDR1 is SGHTA, CDR2 FQGTGA, per germline. V was pared by 2 bases and J by 10 bases, with 18 bases between. The DNA for the CDR3 is TGTGCCAGCAGCTTAGTCCTAGCAGACCCTAACGAGCAGTTCTTC. It yields the protein CASSLVLADPNEQFF. The entire variable domain, with the rest obtained from reference TRBV7-3 and TRBJ2-1, is as follows: GAGVSQTPSNKVTEKGKYVELRCDPISGHTALYWYRQSLGQGPEFLIYFQGTGAADDSGLPNDRFFAVRPEGSVSTLKIQRTERGDSAVYLCASSLVLADPNEQFFGPGTRLTVL.

This clonotype has ten or more counts. The CDR3 nucleotides read TGTGCCAGCAGTGGGACTAGAGCGGGAACGATGGATACGCAGTATTTT. Protein: CASSGTRAGTMDTQYF. The J gene is TRBJ2-3, the V gene TRBV25-1, with TRBD2 identical over 7 bases. Germline-derived CDR1 and CDR2 are MGHDK and SYGVNS. The CDR3 consists of 16 residues. V lost 4 bases and J lost 6; bases outside the gene matches: 13.

This clonotype has at least ten counts. The chain joins TRBV6-2 or TRBV6-3 to TRBJ1-1, with no clear D. The CDR3 length is 13 residues. CDR1 is MNHEY and CDR2 is SVGEGT in the germline V gene. V shed 5 bases and J shed 1 base, with 8 bases lying between them. Here the CDR3 reads CASSRTANTEAFF. CDR3 DNA: TGTGCCAGCAGTAGGACGGCGAACACTGAAGCTTTCTTT.